One and the same sample provided the 10 T cell receptor beta chains below, sequenced in a study of early T cells in non-severe SARS-CoV-2 infection. TCRdb analysed the 5' RACE reads with MiXCR anew, one entry per CDR3 protein. The sample includes about 71,000 distinct CDR3 sequences, 9.5% to 15% of them seen just once. The source was whole blood, collected at baseline. The receptors here all came from an adult who was a healthcare worker with PCR-confirmed SARS-CoV-2 infection or an uninfected control (not recorded which).

This clonotype was seen only a few times. This chain joins TRBV10-3 and TRBJ2-7; TRBD2 matches 11 bases. Per the germline V gene, CDR1 is ENHRY and CDR2 is SYGVKD. The CDR3 runs to 15 residues. With V trimmed by 6 bases and J by 3 bases, 7 bases remained unmatched. The CDR3 bases are TGTGCCATCAGGGCAGGGACTAGCGGTTACTACGAGCAGTACTTC. Encoded protein: CAIRAGTSGYYEQYF.

This clonotype came up a few times. The V and J genes are TRBV29-1 and TRBJ2-3, with D maybe TRBD1 (6 bases). The CDR3 is made up of 14 amino acids. Germline CDR1 is SQVTM and CDR2 is ANQGSEA. The V and J ends lost 6 bases and 5 bases respectively, with 18 bases between them. This chain's CDR3 is CSVPRGRGLDTQYF. DNA of the CDR3: TGCAGCGTCCCCCGGGGAAGGGGGTTAGATACGCAGTATTTT.

This clonotype was observed many times. The chain links TRBV6-6 to TRBJ2-3; 10 bases align to TRBD2. Trimming at V came to 6 bases and at J to 1 base, leaving 4 bases not matched to a gene. Germline V lookup: CDR1 MNHNY, CDR2 SVGAGI (reference sequence). The CDR3 sequence is 15 residues long. The CDR3 nucleotides read TGTGCCAGCAGGCAGCGGGGGGGAGGCACAGATACGCAGTATTTT. Its translation is CASRQRGGGTDTQYF.

The CDR3 DNA reads as TGTGCCAGCAAGGTTGATCTTTACTACAATGAGCAGTTCTTC. It specifies CASKVDLYYNEQFF. V and J are TRBV27 and TRBJ2-1; D remains unclear. Trimming shortened V by 7 bases and J by 3 bases, and 13 bases separated the two germline ends. In germline, CDR1 is MNHEY, CDR2 SMNVEV (reference sequence). The CDR3 is 14 amino acids.

This clonotype was observed many times. This sequence joins TRBV7-2 and TRBJ2-4; D perhaps matches TRBD1 (7 bases). The CDR3 runs 16 residues. The germline CDR1 and CDR2 sequences are SGHTA and FQGNSA. Trimming took off 1 base at V and 6 bases at J, with 16 bases between the two ends. This CDR3 is CASSLDVGQGGNIQYF. As DNA, the CDR3 is TGTGCCAGCAGCTTAGACGTGGGTCAGGGGGGAAACATTCAGTACTTC.

The chain combines TRBV7-9 with TRBJ1-2; 7 bases fit TRBD1. CDR3 length: 14 residues. Looked up from germline, CDR1 is SEHNR and CDR2 is FQNEAQ (reference sequence). V lost 5 bases to trimming and J lost 2 bases; unmatched junction nucleotides: 5. DNA for the CDR3: TGTGCCAGCAGCCCTCGGGACAGCAACTATGGCTACACCTTC. This sequence encodes CASSPRDSNYGYTF.

This rearrangement joins TRBV27 to TRBJ2-5; maybe TRBD2 (7 bases). CDR1 is MNHEY and CDR2 is SMNVEV in the germline V gene (reference sequence). Deletions cut 10 bases from V and 1 base from J, with 16 bases between. The CDR3 loop spans 14 amino acids. The CDR3 sequence: CATRGAGLQETQYF. CDR3 nucleotides: TGTGCCACCCGGGGGGCAGGGCTCCAAGAGACCCAGTACTTC.

This clonotype was counted between two and nine times. The chain couples TRBV27 to TRBJ1-4, with 7 bases matching TRBD1. This CDR3 has 15 residues. Germline values: CDR1 MNHEY, CDR2 SMNVEV (reference sequence). Trimming removed 5 bases from V and 8 bases from J; junction bases left unmatched: 11. The CDR3 sequence is CASSEAQGVLEKLFF. For the CDR3, the DNA is TGTGCCAGCAGTGAAGCCCAGGGGGTTCTCGAAAAACTGTTTTTT.

This clonotype was recorded at least ten times. The gene calls are TRBV9 and TRBJ2-7; D remains ambiguous. Trimming shortened V by 0 bases and J by 1 base, and 11 bases separated the two germline ends. CDR3 length equals 15 residues. Per germline, CDR1 SGDLS and CDR2 YYNGEE. CDR3 in amino acids: CASSVGATLSYEQYF. In DNA, the CDR3 is TGTGCCAGCAGCGTAGGTGCGACCCTGTCCTACGAGCAGTACTTC.

The chain recombines TRBV7-2 with TRBJ2-1; 8 bases are shared with TRBD2. The CDR3 covers 14 residues. V was clipped by 3 bases and J by 8 bases; unmatched bases: 6. The germline gives CDR1 SGHTA, CDR2 FQGNSA. The CDR3 bases are TGTGCCAGCAGCTTTCGGGGGGGCAGTGATGAGCAGTTCTTC. Translated: CASSFRGGSDEQFF.